One and the same sample provided the 6 T cell receptor beta chains below, sequenced in a study of T-cell reconstitution after alpha-beta-depleted transplantation in children. As it was prepared, the TCRbeta library received unique molecular identifiers. TCRdb used MiXCR to reprocess the PCR reads, holding one entry per CDR3 protein. The sample has fewer than 500,000 distinct CDR3 sequences; over 40% are singletons. The sample here was PBMCs, taken before TCRalphabeta/CD19-depleted stem cell transplant. The receptors were sampled from a girl aged 2-15 years with aplastic anemia, due to receive a stem cell transplant.

This clonotype has only a few counts. The rearrangement joins TRBV4-2 to TRBJ2-5; D is unresolved. Germline V lookup: CDR1 LGHNA, CDR2 YNFKEQ. The CDR3 is made up of 15 amino acids. V lost 4 bases and J 2 bases, leaving 14 bases between the germline ends. The CDR3: CASSPRIVGQETQYF. DNA of the CDR3: TGTGCCAGCAGCCCGAGGATAGTGGGGCAAGAGACCCAGTACTTC.

V is TRBV20-1 and J is TRBJ2-2; D might be TRBD2 (5 bases). Between the trimmed V and J ends, which lost 1 base and 5 bases, there was a span of 14 bases. The V gene's germline CDR1 is DFQATT and CDR2 SNEGSKA (reference sequence). This CDR3 comprises 15 residues. CDR3 DNA sequence: TGCAGTGCTAGAGCCGGACTTCTGGAGACCGGGGAGCTGTTTTTT. This sequence encodes CSARAGLLETGELFF.

The chain joins TRBV20-1 to TRBJ1-2, with D possibly TRBD1 on 6 matching bases. Deletions cut 1 base from V and 0 bases from J, with 18 bases between. Germline-derived CDR1 and CDR2 are DFQATT and SNEGSKA (reference sequence). This CDR3 has 17 residues. The CDR3 protein is CSARVGGVGGANYGYTF. DNA of the CDR3: TGCAGTGCTAGAGTAGGGGGGGTCGGCGGAGCTAACTATGGCTACACCTTC.

This clonotype occurred once. V and J are TRBV20-1 and TRBJ2-3; D perhaps matches TRBD2 (6 bases). The germline gives CDR1 DFQATT, CDR2 SNEGSKA (reference sequence). This CDR3 comprises 13 residues. Trimming pared 3 bases from V and 4 bases from J, leaving 11 bases between. This CDR3 reads CSASGSGADTQYF. In nucleotides, the CDR3 is TGCAGTGCTAGTGGGTCGGGGGCAGATACGCAGTATTTT.

This clonotype has more than one count but fewer than ten. The V and J genes are TRBV10-3 and TRBJ2-3, with D maybe TRBD2 (6 bases). The germline V and J ends were trimmed by 0 bases and 7 bases, with 17 bases remaining between them. CDR3 length equals 16 residues. Germline CDR1 ENHRY, CDR2 SYGVKD. As DNA, the CDR3 is TGTGCCATCAGTGAGTCCTCCGGGAGAAGAATAAATACGCAGTATTTT. Protein product: CAISESSGRRINTQYF.

This clonotype showed up just a few times. A much larger clone is a single base away; this may be a read error. The chain has TRBV20-1 and TRBJ2-7; TRBD1 matches at 7 bases. Germline V lookup: CDR1 DFQATT, CDR2 SNEGSKA (reference sequence). The CDR3 is 17 amino acids. The CDR3 is CCAHNRGGLGGFYEQYF. The CDR3 DNA reads as TGCTGTGCACATAACAGGGGCGGCTTAGGTGGATTCTACGAGCAGTACTTC.